This T cell receptor (beta chain) is drawn from a study of blood T cell repertoires in COVID-19. Study-level information: Both acute and convalescent COVID-19 samples were obtained from the United States, Italy and Spain. PBMCs, B-cell-depleted T cells, or T cells provided the cDNA or gDNA that made up the material.

The assay was immunoSEQ multiplex PCR, and TCRdb's table has in-frame clones only and misses some. In the table there are about 150,000 clones, around 87% of which are singletons. Sequencing was performed on peripheral blood. The sequence derives from an elderly man with acute or convalescent COVID-19.

The CDR3 nucleotides read TGTGCCAGCAGTTTATCGCCCGGACAGGGATCTAACTATGGCTACACCTTC. Translated, it gives CASSLSPGQGSNYGYTF. This chain uses TRBV27 with TRBJ1-2; 8 bases are shared with TRBD1. The CDR3 is 17 amino acids. Trimming cost V 0 bases and J 0 bases; bases outside gene matches: 6. The germline gives CDR1 MNHEY, CDR2 SMNVEV (reference sequence).